Included here is one T cell receptor (beta chain) sequence, with context. Its antigen remains unidentified. The authors ran a second PCR of about 6 to 12 cycles using a sample-barcoded 5' primer and a J-beta primer mix. TCRdb analysed the 5' RACE reads with MiXCR anew, one entry per CDR3 protein. The sample consists of about a million distinct CDR3 sequences, around 48% of them appearing once. This sample was included in a study of blood T cells in healthy people across ages. Study results and limitations: Both higher diversity and more naive CD4+ cells marked long-lived donors when set against aged donors. Estimates of diversity drawn from one million T cells were considered underestimates.

The study drew donors from healthy Caucasian individuals in Russia aged roughly 6 to 90. No fewer than 6 million PBMCs went into each sample. Germline CDR1 is SGHRS and CDR2 is YFSETQ. CDR3 size: 12 residues. Trimming removed 5 bases at V and 2 bases at J, with 7 bases between. The chain links TRBV5-1 to TRBJ2-5, with D unclear. This clonotype was sampled from a man aged 25 to 40 in good health. The sequenced material came from blood. The CDR3 loop is CASRYSQETQYF. The DNA for the CDR3 is TGCGCCAGCAGGTACAGTCAAGAGACCCAGTACTTC.